The T cell receptor (beta chain) described here comes from a study of OX40 agonist ivuxolimab in advanced cancers. Trimming took 0 bases from V and 6 from J; bases not matched to a gene: 5. Looked up from germline, CDR1 is ENHRY and CDR2 is SYGVKD. The CDR3 spans 15 residues. TCRdb's copy holds only in-frame clones and misses some; the assay was immunoSEQ multiplex PCR. The sample contains some 45,000 clones, approximately 89% of which appear only once. The sequence was obtained from an adult with an advanced solid tumor such as melanoma, head and neck, liver or kidney cancer. The chain uses TRBV10-3 and TRBJ1-2, with 9 bases that match TRBD1. Sequencing used CD4+ or CD8+ T cells sorted from blood, obtained in a trial of the OX40 agonist ivuxolimab. The CDR3, as DNA: TGTGCCATCAGTGAGTCATGGGACAGGGATGATGGCTACACCTTC. This sequence encodes CAISESWDRDDGYTF.